Each of the 23 T cell receptor beta chains below was sequenced from the same sample in a study of T-cell reconstitution after alpha-beta-depleted transplantation in children. Preparing the TCRbeta library involved the use of unique molecular identifiers. TCRdb ran MiXCR on the PCR reads and lists one entry per CDR3 protein. The sample lists hundreds of thousands of distinct CDR3 sequences; about 9.2% were seen once. The starting material was PBMCs from the stem cell graft donor, obtained from the stem cell graft. Source of these receptors: a human donor who donated a stem cell graft to a child with acute lymphoblastic leukemia.

The chain joins TRBV27 to TRBJ1-1; D gene unclear. Trimming left V 3 bases short and J 0 bases short, with 11 bases between. Looked up from germline, CDR1 is MNHEY and CDR2 is SMNVEV (reference sequence). The CDR3 runs 15 residues. CDR3 sequence (DNA): TGTGCCAGCAGTTTTGGGTCGGCCTTGAACACTGAAGCTTTCTTT. This encodes CASSFGSALNTEAFF.

This clonotype has just a few counts. The chain carries TRBV11-2 and TRBJ1-6; possibly TRBD1 for D (6 bases). The V gene lost 2 bases and the J gene lost 2 bases, with 7 bases spanning the gap. The CDR3 covers 15 residues. Germline lookup yields CDR1 SGHAT and CDR2 FQNNGV. CDR3 in amino acids: CASSLRGAYNSPLHF. CDR3 sequence (DNA): TGTGCCAGCAGCTTAAGGGGGGCCTATAATTCACCCCTCCACTTT.

The V gene is TRBV11-1, the J gene TRBJ2-7, with 10 bases aligning to TRBD1. From germline, CDR1 is SGHAT and CDR2 FQDESV (reference sequence). The CDR3 contains 18 residues. The V segment lost 3 bases and the J segment 8 bases; nucleotides outside the gene matches: 19. The CDR3 nucleotides read TGTGCCAGCAGCTTCTCCCCTGGTGTAGACAGGGGGCTGGGAAAGCAGTACTTC. Translating gives CASSFSPGVDRGLGKQYF.

The table lists this clonotype with a few counts. The chain has TRBV7-6 and TRBJ2-2; D may be TRBD1 (6 bases). The CDR3 extends over 14 amino acids. Germline V gives CDR1 SGHVS, CDR2 FNYEAQ. The V end was cut by 5 bases, the J end by 5 bases, with 12 bases between. The CDR3 bases are TGTGCCAGCAGCCCGGACAGAATTACCGGGGAGCTGTTTTTT. It translates to CASSPDRITGELFF.

This clonotype was seen ten or more times. The V call is TRBV5-1, the J call TRBJ2-5; 7 bases match TRBD2. Unmatched junction bases numbered 13, after V lost 9 bases and J lost 5 bases. This CDR3 comprises 14 residues. CDR1 is SGHRS, CDR2 YFSETQ, per germline. The CDR3 DNA reads as TGCGCCACCTCAGCGGGGACCCTCGGGGAGACCCAGTACTTC. The encoded protein is CATSAGTLGETQYF. The full variable domain, completed using reference TRBV5-1 and TRBJ2-5, is KAGVTQTPRYLIKTRGQQVTLSCSPISGHRSVSWYQQTPGQGLQFLFEYFSETQRNKGNFPGRFSGRQFSNSRSEMNVSTLELGDSALYLCATSAGTLGETQYFGPGTRLLVL.

This clonotype was detected many times. This rearrangement joins TRBV20-1 to TRBJ2-3, with 12 bases aligning to TRBD2. The CDR3 is 17 amino acids. With V trimmed by 4 bases and J by 0 bases, 8 bases remained unmatched. In germline, CDR1 is DFQATT, CDR2 SNEGSKA (reference sequence). The CDR3 is CSANGLAGSRSTDTQYF. CDR3 DNA sequence: TGCAGTGCTAATGGACTAGCGGGGTCCAGAAGCACAGATACGCAGTATTTT.

This clonotype has only a few counts. This chain connects TRBV5-1 to TRBJ2-1; D uncertain. Germline V gene lookup returns CDR1 SGHRS and CDR2 YFSETQ. The CDR3 extends over 15 amino acids. V was shortened by 0 bases and J by 7 bases, with 14 bases between the two germline ends. In DNA form, the CDR3 reads TGCGCCAGCAGCTTGGGCCAGCTCTTGGGGAATGAGCAGTTCTTC. Translated, it gives CASSLGQLLGNEQFF.

This clonotype was found many times. This chain joins TRBV15 and TRBJ2-7; D is unresolved. V shed 0 bases and J shed 4 bases, with 7 bases lying between them. The CDR3 runs 13 residues. CDR1 is LNHNV, CDR2 YYDKDF, per germline (reference sequence). The CDR3 spells CATSRDRRYEQYF. DNA of the CDR3: TGTGCCACCAGCAGAGATCGAAGGTACGAGCAGTACTTC. Combining the CDR3 with reference TRBV15 and TRBJ2-7 gives the whole variable domain DAMVIQNPRYQVTQFGKPVTLSCSQTLNHNVMYWYQQKSSQAPKLLFHYYDKDFNNEADTPDNFQSRRPNTSFCFLDIRSPGLGDTAMYLCATSRDRRYEQYFGPGTRLTVT.

In its sample, this clonotype was seen a few times. V is TRBV7-8 and J is TRBJ1-5; 8 bases align to TRBD1. Germline V gives CDR1 SGHVS, CDR2 FQNEAQ. Trimming cost V 6 bases and J 3 bases; bases outside gene matches: 13. CDR3 length equals 17 residues. The CDR3 spells CASRHSGQGAPNQPQHF. In DNA, the CDR3 is TGTGCCAGCAGACACAGTGGTCAGGGGGCCCCCAATCAGCCCCAGCATTTT.

This clonotype was observed at least ten times. The genes are TRBV6-2 or TRBV6-3 and TRBJ2-7, with D perhaps matching TRBD1 (5 bases). From germline, CDR1 is MNHEY and CDR2 SVGEGT. V was trimmed by 2 bases and J by 2 bases, leaving 7 bases between them. This CDR3 is 13 amino acids long. The CDR3 here is CASSYGQTYEQYF. CDR3 nucleotides: TGTGCCAGCAGTTACGGACAAACCTACGAGCAGTACTTC.

CDR3 sequence reads: CASSLDPRGTGELFF. In nucleotides, the CDR3 is TGCGCCAGCAGCTTGGATCCACGAGGCACCGGGGAGCTGTTTTTT. The chain joins TRBV5-1 to TRBJ2-2; D gene ambiguous. Germline V gene sequence: CDR1 SGHRS, CDR2 YFSETQ. With 0 bases removed from V and 4 bases from J, the gap between germline ends came to 10 bases. The CDR3 contains 15 residues.

This clonotype turned up a few times. V and J are TRBV12-3 or TRBV12-4 and TRBJ1-6; D remains unclear. Trimming took 2 bases from V and 10 from J, leaving 9 bases between them. The CDR3 has 13 residues. CDR3 amino acids: CASSLTAGSPLHF. CDR3 nucleotides: TGTGCCAGCAGTTTAACCGCAGGATCACCCCTCCACTTT.

This clonotype was detected ten times or more. The chain is built from TRBV3-1 and TRBJ2-2, with D possibly being TRBD1 or TRBD2 (5 bases each). The CDR3 extends over 16 amino acids. Germline V gene sequence: CDR1 LGHDT, CDR2 YNNKEL (reference sequence). V lost 4 bases, J lost 0 bases, and 12 bases lay in between. CDR3 in DNA: TGTGCCAGCAGCCCAACCGGGACCCCGAACACCGGGGAGCTGTTTTTT. This encodes CASSPTGTPNTGELFF.

This clonotype was recorded many times. The chain joins TRBV3-1 to TRBJ1-4; 7 bases align to TRBD1. This CDR3 comprises 15 residues. CDR1 and CDR2 (germline): LGHDT, YNNKEL (reference sequence). V was clipped by 1 base and J by 4 bases; unmatched bases: 3. The CDR3 bases are TGTGCCAGCAGCCAAGTGACAGGGAGTAATGAAAAACTGTTTTTT. The encoded protein is CASSQVTGSNEKLFF.

Note on this clonotype: A much larger clone differs from this one at a single base, so this may be a read error. The chain recombines TRBV10-3 with TRBJ1-1; a possible D gene is TRBD1 (5 bases). CDR3 length equals 14 residues. Germline V gene lookup returns CDR1 ENHRY and CDR2 SYGVKD. The V gene lost 2 bases and the J gene lost 6 bases, with 13 bases spanning the gap. The CDR3 nucleotides read TGTGCCATCAGTGAGAGGGGCAGGGACTCTGAAGCTTTCTTT. It translates to CAISERGRDSEAFF.

This clonotype was found a few times. This sequence joins TRBV5-5 and TRBJ1-5, with D uncertain. Germline V CDR1 and CDR2: SGHKS, YYEKEE (reference sequence). The V and J ends lost 0 bases and 6 bases respectively, with 10 bases between them. This CDR3 is built from 14 residues. DNA of the CDR3: TGTGCCAGCAGCTTGGCGGGGTTTGGTCAGCCCCAGCATTTT. Amino acids: CASSLAGFGQPQHF.

The J gene is TRBJ2-1, the V gene TRBV5-1; TRBD1 might be the D (5 bases). CDR1 is SGHRS and CDR2 is YFSETQ in the germline V gene. CDR3 length equals 13 residues. V was clipped by 0 bases and J by 8 bases, with 9 bases between them. The CDR3 sequence is CASSLGTRDEQFF. The DNA of the CDR3 is TGCGCCAGCAGCTTGGGCACCAGGGATGAGCAGTTCTTC.

This clonotype has just a few counts. This sequence joins TRBV12-3 or TRBV12-4 and TRBJ2-6; D is possibly TRBD1 (6 bases). The CDR3 runs to 16 residues. The germline V and J ends were trimmed by 5 bases and 0 bases, with 11 bases remaining between them. DNA for the CDR3: TGTGCCAGCAGTAGACAGGCGATCTCTGGGGCCAACGTCCTGACTTTC. As protein: CASSRQAISGANVLTF.

To note about this clonotype: This clone may be a read error of a much larger clone one base away. CDR3 amino acids: CASSPRDSYTEAFF. The CDR3 DNA reads TGTGCCAGCAGCCCCCGGGACAGCTACACTGAAGCTTTCTTT. The chain combines TRBV11-1 with TRBJ1-1; 7 nucleotides align to TRBD1. J gave up 3 bases and V 5 bases, and 6 bases lay outside the gene matches. Per the germline V gene, CDR1 is SGHAT and CDR2 is FQDESV (reference sequence). The CDR3 spans 14 residues.

This clonotype was counted only a few times. The rearrangement joins TRBV27 to TRBJ2-3; no reliable D call. Per the germline V gene, CDR1 is MNHEY and CDR2 is SMNVEV (reference sequence). V lost 5 bases and J lost 9, with 27 bases in between. The CDR3 contains 17 residues. The CDR3 region is CASSPFKGPVLEVTQYF. The CDR3 bases are TGTGCCAGCAGTCCCTTTAAGGGCCCCGTCTTAGAGGTCACGCAGTATTTT.

This clonotype was counted a few times. This sequence joins TRBV7-9 and TRBJ2-3; no clear D. Trimming left V 6 bases short and J 14 bases short, with 21 bases between. Germline V lookup: CDR1 SEHNR, CDR2 FQNEAQ (reference sequence). The CDR3 consists of 13 residues. The CDR3 reads CASSQSGDVTGYF. The DNA of the CDR3 is TGTGCCAGCAGTCAAAGTGGGGATGTTACGGGGTATTTT.

This clonotype was counted ten times or more. The rearrangement links TRBV20-1 to TRBJ1-1; D uncertain. Trimming shortened V by 7 bases and J by 1 base, and 7 bases separated the two germline ends. The CDR3 has 11 amino acids. CDR1 is DFQATT and CDR2 is SNEGSKA in the germline V gene (reference sequence). CDR3 sequence (DNA): TGCAGTGAGGCTCCGAACACTGAAGCTTTCTTT. It codes for CSEAPNTEAFF.

This clonotype has only a few counts. This sequence joins TRBV12-3 or TRBV12-4 and TRBJ2-5, with 7 bases fitting TRBD1. The CDR3 is made up of 14 amino acids. The ends lost 6 bases at V and 2 bases at J; junction bases unmatched: 6. The CDR3 DNA sequence: TGTGCCAGCAGCCCGACAGGGAATCAAGAGACCCAGTACTTC. Its translation: CASSPTGNQETQYF.